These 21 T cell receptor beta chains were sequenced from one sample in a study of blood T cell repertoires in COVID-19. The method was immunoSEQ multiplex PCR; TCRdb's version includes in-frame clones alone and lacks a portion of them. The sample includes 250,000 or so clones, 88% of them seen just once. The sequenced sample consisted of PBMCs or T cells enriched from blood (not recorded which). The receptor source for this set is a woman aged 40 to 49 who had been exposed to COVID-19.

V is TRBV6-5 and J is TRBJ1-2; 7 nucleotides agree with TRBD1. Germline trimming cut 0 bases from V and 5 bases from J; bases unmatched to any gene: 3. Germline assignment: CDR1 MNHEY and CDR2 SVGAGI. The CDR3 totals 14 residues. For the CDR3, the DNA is TGTGCCAGCAGTTACTCCCAGGGACAGTATGGCTACACCTTC. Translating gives CASSYSQGQYGYTF.

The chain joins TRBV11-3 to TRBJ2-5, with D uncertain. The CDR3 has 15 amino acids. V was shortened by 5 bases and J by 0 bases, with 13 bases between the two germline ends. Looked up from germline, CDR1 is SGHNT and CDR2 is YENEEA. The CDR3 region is CASSPTTRYQETQYF. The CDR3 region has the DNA TGTGCCAGCAGCCCGACGACTCGTTACCAAGAGACCCAGTACTTC.

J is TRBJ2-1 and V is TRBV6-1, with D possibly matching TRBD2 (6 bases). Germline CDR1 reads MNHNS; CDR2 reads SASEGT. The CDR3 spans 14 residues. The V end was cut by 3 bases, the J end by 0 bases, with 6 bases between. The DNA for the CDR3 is TGTGCCAGCAGTGAGGGGGGCTCCTACAATGAGCAGTTCTTC. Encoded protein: CASSEGGSYNEQFF.

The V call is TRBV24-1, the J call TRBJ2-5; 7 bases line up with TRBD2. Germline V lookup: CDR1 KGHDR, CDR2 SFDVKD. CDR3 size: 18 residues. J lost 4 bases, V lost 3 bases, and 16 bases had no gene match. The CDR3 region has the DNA TGTGCCACCAGTGATACATCCGGGCTAGCGGTAGACAGAGAGACCCAGTACTTC. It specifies CATSDTSGLAVDRETQYF.

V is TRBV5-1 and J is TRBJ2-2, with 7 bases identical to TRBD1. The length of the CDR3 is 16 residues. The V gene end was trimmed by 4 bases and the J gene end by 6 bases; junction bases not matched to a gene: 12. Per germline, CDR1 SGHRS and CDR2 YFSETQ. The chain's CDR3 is CASSHPGQLTAGELFF. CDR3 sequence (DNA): TGCGCCAGCAGCCACCCGGGACAGCTGACAGCCGGGGAGCTGTTTTTT.

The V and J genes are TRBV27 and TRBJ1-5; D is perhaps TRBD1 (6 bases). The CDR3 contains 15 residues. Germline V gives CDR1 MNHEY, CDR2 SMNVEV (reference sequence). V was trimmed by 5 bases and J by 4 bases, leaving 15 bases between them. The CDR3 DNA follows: TGTGCCAGCAGTCCCTCAGGGGTCGGTAATCAGCCCCAGCATTTT. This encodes CASSPSGVGNQPQHF.

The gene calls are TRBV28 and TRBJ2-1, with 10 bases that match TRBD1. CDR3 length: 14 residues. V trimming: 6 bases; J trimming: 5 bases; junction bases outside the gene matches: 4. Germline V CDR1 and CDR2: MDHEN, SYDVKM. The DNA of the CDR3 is TGTGCCAGCAGACCCGGGACAGGGGACAATGAGCAGTTCTTC. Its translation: CASRPGTGDNEQFF.

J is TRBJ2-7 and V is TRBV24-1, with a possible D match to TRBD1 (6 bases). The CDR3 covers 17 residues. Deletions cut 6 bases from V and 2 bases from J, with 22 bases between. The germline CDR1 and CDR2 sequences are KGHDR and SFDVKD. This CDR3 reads CATSYILGTPSAYEQYV. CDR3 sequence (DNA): TGTGCCACCAGTTACATTCTCGGGACACCCTCCGCCTACGAGCAGTACGTC.

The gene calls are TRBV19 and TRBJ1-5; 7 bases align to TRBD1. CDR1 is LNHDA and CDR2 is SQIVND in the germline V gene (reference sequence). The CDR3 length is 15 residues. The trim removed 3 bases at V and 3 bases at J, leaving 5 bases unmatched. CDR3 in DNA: TGTGCCAGTAGTATCTCCAGGGGGGCCAATCAGCCCCAGCATTTT. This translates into CASSISRGANQPQHF. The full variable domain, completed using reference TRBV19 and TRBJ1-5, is DGGITQSPKYLFRKEGQNVTLSCEQNLNHDAMYWYRQDPGQGLRLIYYSQIVNDFQKGDIAEGYSVSREKKESFPLTVTSAQKNPTAFYLCASSISRGANQPQHFGDGTRLSIL.

The CDR3 bases are TGCGCCAGCAGCCAAGATCGGGACAGATTGGGGTATGGCTACACCTTC. It encodes CASSQDRDRLGYGYTF. The chain uses TRBV4-1 and TRBJ1-2, with 7 bases that match TRBD1. This CDR3 spans 16 amino acids. Germline V gene lookup returns CDR1 MGHRA and CDR2 YSYEKL. V shed 0 bases, J shed 5 bases, and the junction held 9 bases outside the gene matches.

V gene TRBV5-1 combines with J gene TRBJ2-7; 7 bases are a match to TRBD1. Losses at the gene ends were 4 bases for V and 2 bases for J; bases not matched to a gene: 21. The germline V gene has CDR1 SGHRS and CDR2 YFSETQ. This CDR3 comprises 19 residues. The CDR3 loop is CASSLIGTDPLGVTYEQYF. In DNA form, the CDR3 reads TGCGCCAGCAGCCTTATAGGGACAGACCCATTGGGGGTAACCTACGAGCAGTACTTC.

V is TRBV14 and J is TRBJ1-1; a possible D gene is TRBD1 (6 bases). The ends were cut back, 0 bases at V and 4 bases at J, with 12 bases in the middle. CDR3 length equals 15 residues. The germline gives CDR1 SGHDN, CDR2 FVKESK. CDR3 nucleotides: TGTGCCAGCAGCCAAGATTCGGGAGGGGGCACTGAAGCTTTCTTT. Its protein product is CASSQDSGGGTEAFF.

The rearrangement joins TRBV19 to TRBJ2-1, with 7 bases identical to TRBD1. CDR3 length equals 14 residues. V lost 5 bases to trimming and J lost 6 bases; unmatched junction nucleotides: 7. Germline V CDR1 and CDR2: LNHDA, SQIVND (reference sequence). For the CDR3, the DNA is TGTGCCAGTAGTTTGTCCCGACAGGGCAATGAGCAGTTCTTC. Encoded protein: CASSLSRQGNEQFF. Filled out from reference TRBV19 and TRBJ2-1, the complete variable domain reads DGGITQSPKYLFRKEGQNVTLSCEQNLNHDAMYWYRQDPGQGLRLIYYSQIVNDFQKGDIAEGYSVSREKKESFPLTVTSAQKNPTAFYLCASSLSRQGNEQFFGPGTRLTVL.

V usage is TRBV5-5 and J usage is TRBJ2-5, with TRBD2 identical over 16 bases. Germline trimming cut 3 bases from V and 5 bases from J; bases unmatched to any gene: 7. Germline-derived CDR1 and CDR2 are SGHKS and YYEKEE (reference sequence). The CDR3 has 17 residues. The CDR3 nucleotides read TGTGCCAGCAGCTCCGAACCGGGACTAGCGGGGGGGGAGACCCAGTACTTC. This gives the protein CASSSEPGLAGGETQYF.

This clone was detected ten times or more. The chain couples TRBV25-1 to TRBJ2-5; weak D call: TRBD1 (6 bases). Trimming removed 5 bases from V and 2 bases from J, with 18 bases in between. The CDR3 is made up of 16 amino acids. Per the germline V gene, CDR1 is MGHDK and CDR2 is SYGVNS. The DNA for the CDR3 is TGTGCCAGCAGTCTGCCCCAAACAGGGCTTCAAGAGACCCAGTACTTC. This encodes CASSLPQTGLQETQYF.

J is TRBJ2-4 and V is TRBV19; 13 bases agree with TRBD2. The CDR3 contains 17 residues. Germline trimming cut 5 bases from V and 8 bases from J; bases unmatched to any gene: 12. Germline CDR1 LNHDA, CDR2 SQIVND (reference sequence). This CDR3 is CASSVMLGLAGWDIQYF. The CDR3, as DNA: TGTGCCAGTAGTGTAATGCTGGGACTAGCGGGGTGGGACATTCAGTACTTC.

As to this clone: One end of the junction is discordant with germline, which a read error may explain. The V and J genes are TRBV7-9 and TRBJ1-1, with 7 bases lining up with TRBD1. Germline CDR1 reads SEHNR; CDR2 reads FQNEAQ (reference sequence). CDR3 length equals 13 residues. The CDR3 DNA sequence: TGTGCCAGCAGCCTAGCGGCGGGACAGGAAGCTTTCTTT. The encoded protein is CASSLAAGQEAFF. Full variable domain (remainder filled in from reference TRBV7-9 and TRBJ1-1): DTGVSQNPRHKITKRGQNVTFRCDPISEHNRLYWYRQTLGQGPEFLTYFQNEAQLEKSRLLSDRFSAERPKGSFSTLEIQRTEQGDSAMYLCASSLAAGQEAFFGQGTRLTVV.

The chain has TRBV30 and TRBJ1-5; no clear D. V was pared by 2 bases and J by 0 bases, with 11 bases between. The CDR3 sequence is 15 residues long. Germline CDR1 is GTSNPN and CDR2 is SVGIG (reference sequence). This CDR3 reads CAWSPAPGSNQPQHF. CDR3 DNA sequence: TGTGCCTGGAGTCCGGCACCAGGTAGCAATCAGCCCCAGCATTTT.

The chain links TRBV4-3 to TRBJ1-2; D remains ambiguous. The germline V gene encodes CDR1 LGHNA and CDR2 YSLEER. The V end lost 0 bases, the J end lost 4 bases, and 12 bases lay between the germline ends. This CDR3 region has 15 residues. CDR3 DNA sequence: TGCGCCAGCAGCCAAGAAGTTACAGCTACCTATGGCTACACCTTC. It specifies CASSQEVTATYGYTF.

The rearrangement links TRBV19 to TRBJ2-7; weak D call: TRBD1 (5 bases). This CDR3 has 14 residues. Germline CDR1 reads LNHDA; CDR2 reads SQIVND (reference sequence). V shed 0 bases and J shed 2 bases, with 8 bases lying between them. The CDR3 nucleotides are TGTGCCAGTAGTATAGATCAGGGAACCTACGAGCAGTACTTC. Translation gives CASSIDQGTYEQYF.

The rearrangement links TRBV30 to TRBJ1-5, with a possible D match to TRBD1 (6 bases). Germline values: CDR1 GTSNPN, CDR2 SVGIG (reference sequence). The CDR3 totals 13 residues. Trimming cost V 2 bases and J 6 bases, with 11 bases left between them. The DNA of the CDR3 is TGTGCCTGGAGTTCAGGGGTGCTTCAGCCCCAGCATTTT. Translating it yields CAWSSGVLQPQHF.